The 2 T cell receptor beta chains given below trace back to one sample, sequenced in a study of T cells expressing NK-cell markers. TCRdb re-called the 5' RACE reads and shows each CDR3 protein once, DNA omitted. The sample is made up of about 8,000 distinct CDR3 sequences, and the top ten hold about 10% of it. Input material: blood T cells: a sorted CD56 or NKG2C T cell subset, CD4+ or CD8+ T cells, or bulk PBMC T cells (not recorded which). The source of these receptors is a man between 18 and 29 years old in good health.

The V call is TRBV29-1, the J call TRBJ2-6; TCRdb's D call, TRBD1, is unchecked because there is no DNA. Germline V gives CDR1 SQVTM, CDR2 ANQGSEA. This CDR3 is 16 amino acids long. The CDR3 loop reads CSVAQGKISGANVLTF. The full variable domain, with the rest looked up from reference TRBV29-1 and TRBJ2-6, is SAVISQKPSRDICQRGTSLTIQCQVDSQVTMMFWYRQQPGQSLTLIATANQGSEATYESGFVIDKFPISRPNLTFSTLTVSNMSPEDSSIYLCSVAQGKISGANVLTFGAGSRLTVL.

The chain uses TRBV19 and TRBJ2-2; TCRdb's D gene call, TRBD2, goes unchecked for lack of DNA. Germline CDR1 LNHDA, CDR2 SQIVND (reference sequence). This CDR3 is 16 amino acids long. The CDR3 reads CASSIKRRGNTGELFF.